This T cell receptor beta chain was obtained from a study of T cell responses to AZD1222 COVID-19 vaccine. Study context: Second doses were pooled across both intervals (about 4 or about 12 weeks). Overall study results and limits: Spike-specific TCR breadth and depth rose after two AZD1222 doses. Repertoires were obtained only post-peak T cell response. Clonal diversity was possibly underestimated, and the donors were mostly white British, with more females.

Unmatched junction bases numbered 8, after V lost 5 bases and J lost 2 bases. This CDR3 spans 15 amino acids. The germline gives CDR1 SEHNR, CDR2 FQNEAQ (reference sequence). Repertoires were generated with immunoSEQ multiplex PCR, while TCRdb's copy carries only in-frame clones and drops some. The table has over 100,000 clones, over 70% seen once. This clone came up a few times. Its specificity is unknown. This chain uses TRBV7-9 with TRBJ2-7; 8 nucleotides line up with TRBD1. The source was peripheral blood, collected on day 0 of AZD1222 vaccination. The sequence was obtained from an adult in good health. The CDR3 nucleotides are TGTGCCAGCAGCGGCCGGGACAGGATTACCTACGAGCAGTACTTC. Protein: CASSGRDRITYEQYF.